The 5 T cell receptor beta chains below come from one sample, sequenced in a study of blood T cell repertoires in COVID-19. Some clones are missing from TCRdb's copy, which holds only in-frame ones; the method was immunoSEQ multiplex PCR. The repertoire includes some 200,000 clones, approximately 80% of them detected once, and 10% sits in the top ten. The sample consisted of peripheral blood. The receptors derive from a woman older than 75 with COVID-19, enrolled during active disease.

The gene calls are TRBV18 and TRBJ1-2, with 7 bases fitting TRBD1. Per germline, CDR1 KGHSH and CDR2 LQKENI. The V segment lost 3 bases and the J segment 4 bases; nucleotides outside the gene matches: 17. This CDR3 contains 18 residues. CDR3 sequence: CASSPSVGQPTTLYGYTF. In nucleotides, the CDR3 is TGTGCCAGCTCACCCAGTGTGGGACAGCCCACGACCCTCTATGGCTACACCTTC.

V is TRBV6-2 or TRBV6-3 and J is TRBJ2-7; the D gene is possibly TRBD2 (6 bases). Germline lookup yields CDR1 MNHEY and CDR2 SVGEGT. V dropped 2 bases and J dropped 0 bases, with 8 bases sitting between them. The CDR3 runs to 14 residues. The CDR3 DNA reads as TGTGCCAGCAGTTACGGAGGGGTCTCCTACGAGCAGTACTTC. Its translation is CASSYGGVSYEQYF.

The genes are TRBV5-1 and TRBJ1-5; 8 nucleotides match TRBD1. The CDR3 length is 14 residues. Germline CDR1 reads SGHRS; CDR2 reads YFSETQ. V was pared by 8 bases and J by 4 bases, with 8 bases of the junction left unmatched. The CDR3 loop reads CASSTGVGNQPQHF. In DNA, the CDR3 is TGCGCCAGTTCGACAGGGGTTGGTAATCAGCCCCAGCATTTT.

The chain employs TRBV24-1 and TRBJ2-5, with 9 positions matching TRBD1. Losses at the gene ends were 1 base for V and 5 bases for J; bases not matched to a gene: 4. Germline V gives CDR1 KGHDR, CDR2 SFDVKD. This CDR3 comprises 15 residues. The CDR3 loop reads CATSDLRTGEETQYF. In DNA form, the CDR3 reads TGTGCCACCAGTGATTTAAGGACAGGGGAGGAGACCCAGTACTTC.

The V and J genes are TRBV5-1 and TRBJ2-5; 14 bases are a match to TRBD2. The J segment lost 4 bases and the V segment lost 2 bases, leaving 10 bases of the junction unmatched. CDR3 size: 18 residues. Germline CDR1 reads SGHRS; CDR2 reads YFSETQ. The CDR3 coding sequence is TGCGCCAGCAGCTTACCGCGACTAGCGGGGGGGCAGGGAGAGACCCAGTACTTC. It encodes CASSLPRLAGGQGETQYF.